The 2 T cell receptor beta chains given below trace back to one sample, sequenced in a study of cytomegalovirus exposure and HLA in healthy donors. The table came from immunoSEQ multiplex PCR; TCRdb's copy has only in-frame clones and leaves some out. The sample records 160,000 or so clones, more than 75% being singletons. Sample: PBMCs. The receptors originated from a woman in her thirties in good health and CMV-seronegative.

As DNA, the CDR3 is TGTGCCAGCAGTAGAGACAGGGGGGGCAATCAGCCCCAGCATTTT. Translation gives CASSRDRGGNQPQHF. The chain links TRBV2 to TRBJ1-5; the match to TRBD1 covers 9 bases. The CDR3 spans 15 residues. Germline CDR1 SNHLY, CDR2 FYNNEI. V gave up 5 bases and J gave up 2 bases; unmatched junction bases: 4.

This clone was seen a few times. The chain uses TRBV9 and TRBJ1-2, with D possibly matching TRBD1 (5 bases). CDR1 is SGDLS and CDR2 is YYNGEE in the germline V gene. V was cut by 1 base and J by 4 bases, with 11 bases left in between. The CDR3 length is 14 residues. CDR3 loop: CASSVSGGSYGYTF. The CDR3 DNA reads TGTGCCAGCAGCGTATCGGGGGGGAGCTATGGCTACACCTTC.